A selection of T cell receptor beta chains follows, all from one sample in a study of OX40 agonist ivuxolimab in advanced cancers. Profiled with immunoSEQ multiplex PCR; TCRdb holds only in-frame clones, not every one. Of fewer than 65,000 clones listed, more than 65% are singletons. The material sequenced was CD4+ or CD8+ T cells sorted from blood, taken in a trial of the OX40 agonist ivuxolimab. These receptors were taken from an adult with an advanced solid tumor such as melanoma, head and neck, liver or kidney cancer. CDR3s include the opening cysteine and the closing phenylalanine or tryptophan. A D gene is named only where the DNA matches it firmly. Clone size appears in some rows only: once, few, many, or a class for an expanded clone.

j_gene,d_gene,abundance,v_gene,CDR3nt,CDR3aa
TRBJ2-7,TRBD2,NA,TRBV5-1,TGCGCCAGCAGCTTGGCTAGCGGGAGTCACGAGCAGTACTTC,CASSLASGSHEQYF
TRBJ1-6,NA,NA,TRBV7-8,TGTGCCAGCAGCTTTGAGGACAGACAGAATTCACCCCTCCACTTT,CASSFEDRQNSPLHF
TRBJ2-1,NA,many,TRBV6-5,TGTGCCAGCAGGCCGGAGTATCCCTACAATGAGCAGTTCTTC,CASRPEYPYNEQFF
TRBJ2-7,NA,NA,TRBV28,TGTGCCAGCGGCTGGGACAAATACGAGCAGTACTTC,CASGWDKYEQYF
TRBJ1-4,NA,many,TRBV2,TGTGCCAGCAGCAGAAACAGGGACTATAATGAAAAACTGTTTTTT,CASSRNRDYNEKLFF
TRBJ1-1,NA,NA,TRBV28,TGTGCCAGCAGTTTCGCGAGGTCCCGAGGCACTGAAGCTTTCTTT,CASSFARSRGTEAFF
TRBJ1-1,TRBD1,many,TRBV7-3,TGTGCCAGCAGCCAAACAGGGGGCGGCACTGAAGCTTTCTTT,CASSQTGGGTEAFF
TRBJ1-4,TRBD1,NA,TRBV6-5,TGTGCCAGCAGTTACACCGGACAGGATGAACTGTTTTTT,CASSYTGQDELFF
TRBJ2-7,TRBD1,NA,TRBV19,TGTGCCAGTAGGGCCGTACAGGGGGCTTACGAGCAGTACTTC,CASRAVQGAYEQYF
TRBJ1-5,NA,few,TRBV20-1,TGCAGTGCTAGTCTGGGAGAGCCCCAGCATTTT,CSASLGEPQHF
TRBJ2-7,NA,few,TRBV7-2,TGTGCCAGCAGCTCCCTCGCGCTTTACGAGCAGTACTTC,CASSSLALYEQYF
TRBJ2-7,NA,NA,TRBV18,TGTGCCAGCTCACCCACGGAGTACGAGCAGTACTTC,CASSPTEYEQYF
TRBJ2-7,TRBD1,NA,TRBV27,TGTGCCAGCAGTTACACAGGGGGCGAGCAGTACTTC,CASSYTGGEQYF
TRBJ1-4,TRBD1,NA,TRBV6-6,TGTGCCAGCTCCACCAGCGGGACAGGGGGCGTAGAACTGTTTTTT,CASSTSGTGGVELFF
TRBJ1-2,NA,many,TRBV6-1,TGTGCCAGCAGTGAAGCGCTCACAGGGCCCCACACCTTC,CASSEALTGPHTF
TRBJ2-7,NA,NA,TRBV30,TGTGCCTCAACCCCCCAGGGCCCGATCACCCACGAGCAGTACTTC,CASTPQGPITHEQYF
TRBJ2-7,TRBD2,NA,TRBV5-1,TGCGCCAGCAGCCAGGGACTAGCGGGTCCCTACGAGCAGTACTTC,CASSQGLAGPYEQYF
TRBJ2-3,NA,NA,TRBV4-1,TGCGCCAGCAGCCAATACACCGGCACAGATACGCAGTATTTT,CASSQYTGTDTQYF
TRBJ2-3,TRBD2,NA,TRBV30,TGTGCCTGGGCCGCGGGAGGTGCAGATACGCAGTATTTT,CAWAAGGADTQYF
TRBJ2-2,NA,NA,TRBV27,TGTGCCAGCAGTATATGGGAAGGGGCCGGGGAGCTGTTTTTT,CASSIWEGAGELFF
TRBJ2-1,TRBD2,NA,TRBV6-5,TGTGCCAGCAGTTATCCGGGACTAGCATCCCATGAGCAGTTCTTC,CASSYPGLASHEQFF
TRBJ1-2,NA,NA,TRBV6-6,TGTGCCAGCAGTTTACAGAGACCGAGGGATGGCTACACCTTC,CASSLQRPRDGYTF
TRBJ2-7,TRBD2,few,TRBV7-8,TGTGCCAGCAGCTTAGGTCTAGCGGGAGTGAACTACGAGCAGTACTTC,CASSLGLAGVNYEQYF
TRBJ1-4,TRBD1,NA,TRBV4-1,TGCGCCAGCAGCCACGAGAGCCAGGGGGCTGCTAATGAAAAACTGTTTTTT,CASSHESQGAANEKLFF
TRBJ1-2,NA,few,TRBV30,TGTGCCTGGAGACAGGGCAACTATGGCTACACCTTC,CAWRQGNYGYTF
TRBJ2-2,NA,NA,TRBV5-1,TGCGCCAGCAGCTTGTATTCTGCTAGCGCAAACACCGGGGAGCTGTTTTTT,CASSLYSASANTGELFF
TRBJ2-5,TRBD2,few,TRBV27,TGTGCCAGCACGGCTAGCGGGAACCGGGCCCAGTACTTC,CASTASGNRAQYF
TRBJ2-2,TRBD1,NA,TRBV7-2,TGTGCCAGCCGAGGAGACGGGACAGGGAACACCGGGGAGCTGTTTTTT,CASRGDGTGNTGELFF
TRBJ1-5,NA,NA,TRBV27,TGTGCCAGCAGTTTATCGAGCGGAACAGGCGGCAATCAGCCCCAGCATTTT,CASSLSSGTGGNQPQHF
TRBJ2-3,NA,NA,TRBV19,TGTGCCATAGGGGCGGCTAGCACAGATACGCAGTATTTT,CAIGAASTDTQYF
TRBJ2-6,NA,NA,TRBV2,TGTGCCAGCAGCGACTCTGGGGCCAACGTCCTGACTTTC,CASSDSGANVLTF
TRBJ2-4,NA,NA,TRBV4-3,TGCGCCAGCAGCCAAGATCTGAGCTCCGGTGTCATTCAGTACTTC,CASSQDLSSGVIQYF